This TCR beta chain was retrieved from a study of T-cell reconstitution after alpha-beta-depleted transplantation in children. This clonotype was counted many times. What it recognizes is unknown. Preparing the TCRbeta library involved the use of unique molecular identifiers. TCRdb re-called the PCR reads through MiXCR, storing one row per CDR3 protein. The sample has some 200,000 distinct CDR3 sequences, approximately 8% seen once. There are 14 residues in the CDR3. From germline, CDR1 is LNHNV and CDR2 YYDKDF (reference sequence). The V and J ends lost 1 base and 5 bases respectively, with 9 bases between them. Study-wide results and limits: Several hundred expanded graft clones reportedly supplied alpha-beta T cells about two months after transplant.

The J gene is TRBJ1-5, the V gene TRBV15, with D possibly being TRBD1 (5 bases). The TCR sequence derives from a male patient under 10 years old who had a stem cell transplant for acute myeloid leukemia, so the T cells may come from the graft donor. This sample comprised PBMCs, mostly from graft donor cells, obtained 360 days after TCRalphabeta/CD19-depleted stem cell transplant. The CDR3 coding sequence is TGTGCCACCAGCAGAGTAGTAGGGGATCAGCCCCAGCATTTT. Translated: CATSRVVGDQPQHF.